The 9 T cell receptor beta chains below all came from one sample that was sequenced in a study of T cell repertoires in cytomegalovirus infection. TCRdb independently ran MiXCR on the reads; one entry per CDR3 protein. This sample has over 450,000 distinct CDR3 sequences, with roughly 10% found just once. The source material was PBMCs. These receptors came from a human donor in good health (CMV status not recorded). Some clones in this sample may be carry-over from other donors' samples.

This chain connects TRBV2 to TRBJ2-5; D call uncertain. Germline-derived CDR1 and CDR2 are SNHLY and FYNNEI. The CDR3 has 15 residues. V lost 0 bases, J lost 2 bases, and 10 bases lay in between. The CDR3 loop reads CASSEASLGQETQYF. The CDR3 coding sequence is TGTGCCAGCAGTGAAGCCTCGTTGGGGCAAGAGACCCAGTACTTC.

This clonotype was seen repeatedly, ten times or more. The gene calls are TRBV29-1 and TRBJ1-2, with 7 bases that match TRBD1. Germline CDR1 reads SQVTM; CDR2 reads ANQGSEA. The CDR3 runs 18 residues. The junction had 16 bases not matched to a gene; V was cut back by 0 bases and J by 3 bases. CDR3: CSVEDTVEGARGYYGYTF. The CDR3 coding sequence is TGCAGCGTTGAAGATACGGTGGAGGGGGCGCGAGGTTACTATGGCTACACCTTC.

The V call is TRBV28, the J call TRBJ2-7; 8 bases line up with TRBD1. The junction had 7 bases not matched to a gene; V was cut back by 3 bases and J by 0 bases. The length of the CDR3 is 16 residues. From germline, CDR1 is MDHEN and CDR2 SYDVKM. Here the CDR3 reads CASSLETGQDSYEQYF. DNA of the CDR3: TGTGCCAGCAGTTTGGAAACGGGACAGGACTCCTACGAGCAGTACTTC.

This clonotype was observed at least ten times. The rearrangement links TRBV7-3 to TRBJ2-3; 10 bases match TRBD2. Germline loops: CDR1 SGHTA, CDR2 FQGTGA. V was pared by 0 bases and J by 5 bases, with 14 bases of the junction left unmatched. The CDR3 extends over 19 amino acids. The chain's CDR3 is CASSLTGAMTSGWRDTQYF. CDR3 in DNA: TGTGCCAGCAGCTTAACGGGCGCAATGACTAGCGGGTGGAGAGATACGCAGTATTTT. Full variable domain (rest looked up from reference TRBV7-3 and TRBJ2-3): GAGVSQTPSNKVTEKGKYVELRCDPISGHTALYWYRQSLGQGPEFLIYFQGTGAADDSGLPNDRFFAVRPEGSVSTLKIQRTERGDSAVYLCASSLTGAMTSGWRDTQYFGPGTRLTVL.

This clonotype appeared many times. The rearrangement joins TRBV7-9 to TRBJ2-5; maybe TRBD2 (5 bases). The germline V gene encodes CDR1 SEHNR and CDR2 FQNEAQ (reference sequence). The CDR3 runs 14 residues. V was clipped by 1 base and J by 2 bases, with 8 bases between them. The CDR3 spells CASSLVRAQETQYF. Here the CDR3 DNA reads TGTGCCAGCAGCTTAGTGCGGGCGCAAGAGACCCAGTACTTC.

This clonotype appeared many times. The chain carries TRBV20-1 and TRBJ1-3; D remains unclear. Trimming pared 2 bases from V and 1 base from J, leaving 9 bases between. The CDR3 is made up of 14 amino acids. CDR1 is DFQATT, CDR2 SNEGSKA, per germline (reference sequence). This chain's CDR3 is CSARPWRSGNTIYF. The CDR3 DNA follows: TGCAGTGCTAGACCCTGGAGGTCTGGAAACACCATATATTTT.

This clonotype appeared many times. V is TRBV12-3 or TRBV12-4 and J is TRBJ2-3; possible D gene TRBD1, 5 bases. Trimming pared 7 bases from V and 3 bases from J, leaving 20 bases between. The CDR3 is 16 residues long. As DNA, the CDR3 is TGTGCCAGCATAAAAAGGGCTCAGGGAATTACAGATACGCAGTATTTT. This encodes CASIKRAQGITDTQYF.

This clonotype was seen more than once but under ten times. The chain's CDR3 is CASSQDHSGSSYNEQFF. CDR3 nucleotide sequence: TGTGCCAGCAGCCAAGACCATAGCGGGAGCTCCTACAATGAGCAGTTCTTC. This chain connects TRBV14 to TRBJ2-1, with 9 bases aligning to TRBD2. The V gene end was trimmed by 0 bases and the J gene end by 0 bases; junction bases not matched to a gene: 3. The CDR3 spans 17 residues. Germline loops: CDR1 SGHDN, CDR2 FVKESK.

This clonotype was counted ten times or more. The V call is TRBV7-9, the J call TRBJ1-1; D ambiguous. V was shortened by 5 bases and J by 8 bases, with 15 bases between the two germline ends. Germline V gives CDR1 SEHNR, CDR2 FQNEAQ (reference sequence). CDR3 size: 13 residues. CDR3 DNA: TGTGCCAGCAGCGAGACTGGACGTCCAGAAGCTTTCTTT. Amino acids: CASSETGRPEAFF.